These T cell receptor beta chains were read from a single sample in a study of cytomegalovirus exposure and HLA in healthy donors. Assay: immunoSEQ multiplex PCR; the TCRdb copy retains only in-frame clones and omits some. The sample lists around 98,000 clones, roughly 84% occurring once. Sequencing was performed on PBMCs. The source is a man aged 18-30 years in good health and CMV-seropositive. Both conserved end residues are part of each CDR3.

v_call	j_call	cdr3_aa
TRBV6-5	TRBJ2-3	CASSSDGGSTDTQYF
TRBV7-3	TRBJ2-2	CASSLGSRGNTGELFF
TRBV7-2	TRBJ1-6	CASSLRQGHNSPLHF
TRBV5-5	TRBJ1-2	CASSPSGDYGYTF
TRBV6-5	TRBJ2-2	CASSYSRDVELFF
TRBV18	TRBJ1-1	CASRQGLDTEAFF
TRBV5-6	TRBJ1-1	CAPGYGGITEAFF
TRBV10-1	TRBJ2-3	CASSGTSGSLTQYF
TRBV23-1	TRBJ2-3	CASSQSRDRNTDTQYF
TRBV28	TRBJ2-1	CASSFESSGSDEQFF
TRBV11-1	TRBJ2-3	CASSSSVQSTDTQYF
TRBV7-3	TRBJ2-1	CASSLTASNSYNEQFF
TRBV4-3	TRBJ2-1	CASSPGTSDYNEQFF
TRBV9	TRBJ2-7	CASSVGGTGVNEQYF
TRBV5-1	TRBJ1-2	CASRGQGANYGYTF
TRBV7-9	TRBJ1-1	CASSGQGAILPNTEAFF
TRBV7-6	TRBJ2-5	CASSLIGVAGVGETQYF
TRBV19	TRBJ2-1	CASSSSSGGLALNEQFF
TRBV7-8	TRBJ2-5	CASSPGGWGGETQYF
TRBV9	TRBJ2-3	CASSTTGFTDTQYF
TRBV11-1	TRBJ2-1	CASSLGGQGDSSYNEQFF
TRBV5-1	TRBJ2-7	CASSLASNYEQYF
TRBV5-6	TRBJ1-1	CASSGGQGRATEAFF
TRBV5-4	TRBJ2-2	CASSRLSSGVGELFF
TRBV28	TRBJ2-1	CASSSPGAGGKRDEQFF
TRBV7-2	TRBJ2-2	CASSPGTAWGGELFF
TRBV7-2	TRBJ2-7	CASRPGQGAYEQYF
TRBV6-1	TRBJ1-4	CASSGGGQGYEKLFF